The rows below give T cell receptor beta chains drawn from one sample of a study of T cell repertoires in cytomegalovirus infection. A single record per CDR3 protein comes from TCRdb applying MiXCR to the reads. The sample holds some 920,000 distinct CDR3 sequences, around 32% seen once. Their recognized antigens are unknown. The source was cultured CD8+ T cells from PBMCs, collected from culture after CMV antigen stimulation. These receptor sequences come from a human donor in good health (CMV status not recorded). Some clones in this sample may be carry-over from other donors' samples. Both conserved end residues are part of each CDR3. D genes are given only for firm matches. The size of a clone is reported for some rows only, either as once, few or many, or as a class for expanded clones.

V	J	D	size	DNA	CDR3
TRBV28	TRBJ1-6	NA	few	TGTGCCAGCAGTTTCTACGGGCAGGAAAATTCACCCCTCCACTTT	CASSFYGQENSPLHF
TRBV3-1	TRBJ1-3	NA	NA	TGTGCCAGCAGCCATTCGGCCATGCTAGGAAACACCATATATTTT	CASSHSAMLGNTIYF
TRBV7-9	TRBJ2-5	NA	few	TGTGCCAGCAGCTTGGTGGGGGTCATAACGGAGACCCAGTACTTC	CASSLVGVITETQYF
TRBV10-3	TRBJ2-7	NA	NA	TGTGCCATCACCACTACCATCGGCTCCTACGAGCAGTACTTC	CAITTTIGSYEQYF
TRBV6-2/TRBV6-3	TRBJ2-5	TRBD2	few	TGTGCCAGCAGTTATCTAGCGGGGGAAGGACGTCTCCAAGAGACCCAGTACTTC	CASSYLAGEGRLQETQYF
TRBV27	TRBJ2-3	NA	NA	TGTGCCAGCAGTCTAAAGGGGGGATCTAGCACAGATACGCAGTATTTT	CASSLKGGSSTDTQYF
TRBV6-5	TRBJ1-1	NA	NA	TGTGCCAGCAGTTACACGATGCGGCTGGGACTCCTGAACACTGAAGCTTTCTTT	CASSYTMRLGLLNTEAFF
TRBV20-1	TRBJ1-2	NA	many	TGCAGTGCTAGGGAGGGCTATGGCTACACCTTC	CSAREGYGYTF
TRBV7-8	TRBJ1-1	NA	many	TGTGCCAGCAGCTCGGGGATGGGTCACACTGAAGCTTTCTTT	CASSSGMGHTEAFF
TRBV4-2	TRBJ2-3	NA	NA	TGTGCCAGCAGCCAAGATCTCCTCCGCGGGACAGCCACAGATACGCAGTATTTT	CASSQDLLRGTATDTQYF
TRBV27	TRBJ2-1	NA	NA	TGTGCCAGCAGCCCTAGCACCGCTCCTTACAATGAGCAGTTCTTC	CASSPSTAPYNEQFF
TRBV5-1	TRBJ1-6	TRBD1	NA	TGCGCCAGCAGCTGGACAGGCCCTAGGGATAATTCACCCCTCCACTTT	CASSWTGPRDNSPLHF
TRBV20-1	TRBJ1-4	NA	few	TGCAGTGCTAGAGACCGAAAGCATGAAAAACTGTTTTTT	CSARDRKHEKLFF
TRBV3-1	TRBJ2-7	TRBD1	NA	TGTGCCAGCAGCCAAGGGACAGGGAACTACGAGCAGTACTTC	CASSQGTGNYEQYF
TRBV27	TRBJ2-3	NA	NA	TGTGCCAGCAATCAGCGAAGGGACAGCACAGATACGCAGTATTTT	CASNQRRDSTDTQYF
TRBV7-3	TRBJ2-1	NA	NA	TGTGCCAGCAGCCCCAAGGGGGGGGGTCGGATCAATGAGCAGTTCTTC	CASSPKGGGRINEQFF
TRBV7-9	TRBJ2-1	NA	NA	TGTGCCAGCAGGGGGGAGCCTATGGCCCCCAATGAGCAGTTCTTC	CASRGEPMAPNEQFF
TRBV19	TRBJ2-7	NA	NA	TGTGCCACCGCATTGGACTACGAGCAGTACTTC	CATALDYEQYF
TRBV7-2	TRBJ1-1	NA	NA	TGTGCCAGCAGCTTAGGAGGGTCTTTCGTTGAAGCTTTCTTT	CASSLGGSFVEAFF
TRBV15	TRBJ2-2	NA	few	TGTGCCACCGGAATACGGGGGTGGGAGCTGTTTTTT	CATGIRGWELFF
TRBV13	TRBJ2-5	NA	NA	TGTGCCAGCAGCCCCCCAACCAGGGGCCGGGAGACCCAGTACTTC	CASSPPTRGRETQYF
TRBV6-5	TRBJ1-2	NA	NA	TGTGCCAGCAGTTACTCGAACGGAAATCATGGCTACACCTTC	CASSYSNGNHGYTF
TRBV5-8	TRBJ2-7	NA	NA	TGTGCCAGCAGCTTGCCCCGGGGATATCACGAGCAGTACTTC	CASSLPRGYHEQYF
TRBV6-1	TRBJ1-5	TRBD1	NA	TGTGCCAGCAGAGGCCGACAGGGACCTGGCAATCAGCCCCAGCATTTT	CASRGRQGPGNQPQHF
TRBV5-5	TRBJ2-2	TRBD1	NA	TGTGCCAGCAGCGCCCCGGGGCAGGGGGATCTGTTTTTT	CASSAPGQGDLFF
TRBV4-1	TRBJ2-3	TRBD1	few	TGCGCCAGCAGCCAAGTGTCAGGGGGCGCGACAGATACGCAGTATTTT	CASSQVSGGATDTQYF
TRBV27	TRBJ2-5	TRBD2	few	TGTGCCAGCAGTCCCCTCCTAGCGGGGGGGTCGGCGACCCAGTACTTC	CASSPLLAGGSATQYF
TRBV7-9	TRBJ2-5	TRBD2	NA	TGTGCCAGCAGCTTGGACAGGGTCGGGGCTAGCGGGGGAAAAGAGACCCAGTACTTC	CASSLDRVGASGGKETQYF
TRBV19	TRBJ2-7	NA	NA	TGTGCCAGTAGTATCGGGGGCGACTACGAGCAGTACTTC	CASSIGGDYEQYF
TRBV9	TRBJ1-3	NA	NA	TGTGCCAGCAGCGTAGCTAAAGGACCTAGTCCTGGAAACACCATATATTTT	CASSVAKGPSPGNTIYF
TRBV5-6	TRBJ1-3	NA	NA	TGTGCCAGCAACCCCCCGAGGACCCACGTCGCTGGAAACACCATATATTTT	CASNPPRTHVAGNTIYF
TRBV4-1	TRBJ2-2	NA	few	TGTGCCAGCAGCCATCCCACTCCGGGACACTACACCGGGGAGCTGTTTTTT	CASSHPTPGHYTGELFF
TRBV11-2	TRBJ2-3	TRBD2	NA	TGTGCCAGCAGCTTTAGCGGGGGGAAAGATACGCAGTATTTT	CASSFSGGKDTQYF
TRBV19	TRBJ1-4	NA	once	TGTGCCAGTAGTTCGCGGGAAACGGGTGAAAAACTGTTTTTT	CASSSRETGEKLFF
TRBV7-2	TRBJ2-3	TRBD2	many	TGTGCCAGCAGCTTAAGGAGTGGGACTAGCGGGGAAACAGATACGCAGTATTTT	CASSLRSGTSGETDTQYF
TRBV4-2	TRBJ1-6	TRBD1	few	TGTGCCAGCAGCCCCCGACAGGGGAATAATTCACCCCTCCACTTT	CASSPRQGNNSPLHF
TRBV10-1	TRBJ1-1	NA	few	TGCGCCAGAGGGGATCTGGACACTGAAGCTTTCTTT	CARGDLDTEAFF
TRBV10-3	TRBJ2-1	TRBD1	few	TGTGCCATCAGTGTAGGGACAGGGGCCCCCTACAATGAGCAGTTCTTC	CAISVGTGAPYNEQFF
TRBV28	TRBJ2-3	NA	NA	TGTGCCAGCAGTTCGATCCAGGTCACAGATACGCAGTATTTT	CASSSIQVTDTQYF
TRBV7-3	TRBJ2-2	TRBD2	few	TGTGCCAGCAGCTTACTAGCGGGGGGTGCGAACACCGGGGAGCTGTTTTTT	CASSLLAGGANTGELFF
TRBV6-8	TRBJ1-4	TRBD1	NA	TGTGCCAGCAGTTACGGGGGACAGGGGGAAGGAACTAATGAAAAACTGTTTTTT	CASSYGGQGEGTNEKLFF